These 7 T cell receptor beta chains share one sample of origin, sequenced in a study of T cells in Graves' hyperthyroidism and ophthalmopathy. Researchers took RNA transcripts and amplified the TCR beta CDR3 regions from them. The HTBI set primed first-round TCR CDR3 RT-PCR. TCRdb re-called the multiplex PCR reads with MiXCR, one entry per CDR3 protein. The table has hundreds of thousands of distinct CDR3 sequences, around 15% seen once. The sample taken for sequencing was blood. Receptors were obtained from a woman aged 18-29 years with Graves' hyperthyroidism.

This clonotype was recorded a few times. V usage is TRBV7-9 and J usage is TRBJ2-1, with 10 bases that match TRBD1. This CDR3 spans 20 amino acids. Germline loops: CDR1 SEHNR, CDR2 FQNEAQ (reference sequence). After removal of 6 bases from V and 0 bases from J, the junction contained 17 bases not matched to a gene. CDR3 in amino acids: CASRPKAGTGAASSYNEQFF. CDR3 in DNA: TGTGCCAGCAGGCCAAAGGCCGGGACAGGGGCTGCGAGCTCCTACAATGAGCAGTTCTTC.

The chain has TRBV19 and TRBJ1-5; tentatively, D is TRBD1 (6 bases). Trimming pared 7 bases from V and 7 bases from J, leaving 11 bases between. CDR3 length: 12 amino acids. Germline assignment: CDR1 LNHDA and CDR2 SQIVND (reference sequence). CDR3 sequence: CASNSGAQPQHF. The DNA for the CDR3 is TGTGCCAGTAATTCGGGGGCACAGCCCCAGCATTTT. The variable domain in full, completed from reference TRBV19 and TRBJ1-5, reads DGGITQSPKYLFRKEGQNVTLSCEQNLNHDAMYWYRQDPGQGLRLIYYSQIVNDFQKGDIAEGYSVSREKKESFPLTVTSAQKNPTAFYLCASNSGAQPQHFGDGTRLSIL.

This clonotype was detected ten times or more. The V call is TRBV18, the J call TRBJ1-4; D is uncertain. Looked up from germline, CDR1 is KGHSH and CDR2 is LQKENI. CDR3 length equals 13 residues. V was clipped by 0 bases and J by 3 bases, with 2 bases between them. The DNA for the CDR3 is TGTGCCAGCTCACCACCTCCTAATGAAAAACTGTTTTTT. It translates to CASSPPPNEKLFF.

As for this clonotype: A read error is possible here, since a much larger clone lies one base away. In DNA form, the CDR3 reads TGTGCCAGCAGTGAAGTGGGGACGACAAACTATGGCTACACCTTC. Translation gives CASSEVGTTNYGYTF. This chain joins TRBV2 and TRBJ1-2; D is possibly TRBD1 (5 bases). The ends were cut back, 1 base at V and 2 bases at J, with 11 bases in the middle. CDR1 SNHLY and CDR2 FYNNEI come from the germline V gene. CDR3 length: 15 amino acids.

The rearrangement uses TRBV5-1 and TRBJ1-4; 7 nucleotides agree with TRBD1. The V and J ends lost 5 bases and 0 bases, in that order; junction bases with no gene match: 4. The germline V gene has CDR1 SGHRS and CDR2 YFSETQ. CDR3 length equals 15 residues. The CDR3 sequence is CASSFTGATNEKLFF. The DNA for the CDR3 is TGCGCCAGCAGTTTCACAGGGGCAACTAATGAAAAACTGTTTTTT. Together with reference TRBV5-1 and TRBJ1-4, the CDR3 gives the full variable domain: KAGVTQTPRYLIKTRGQQVTLSCSPISGHRSVSWYQQTPGQGLQFLFEYFSETQRNKGNFPGRFSGRQFSNSRSEMNVSTLELGDSALYLCASSFTGATNEKLFFGSGTQLSVL.

The table lists this clonotype with many counts. The V gene is TRBV7-2, the J gene TRBJ1-2, with 7 bases fitting TRBD1. CDR3 size: 15 residues. CDR1 is SGHTA, CDR2 FQGNSA, per germline. J was trimmed by 6 bases and V by 1 base; bases with no gene match: 8. This chain's CDR3 is CASSLVGDSPHGYTF. DNA of the CDR3: TGTGCCAGCAGCTTAGTTGGGGACAGCCCTCATGGCTACACCTTC. Based on the CDR3 plus reference TRBV7-2 and TRBJ1-2, the full variable domain is GAGVSQSPSNKVTEKGKDVELRCDPISGHTALYWYRQSLGQGLEFLIYFQGNSAPDKSGLPSDRFSAERTGGSVSTLTIQRTQQEDSAVYLCASSLVGDSPHGYTFGSGTRLTVV.

This clonotype was seen a few times. This rearrangement joins TRBV6-1 to TRBJ2-1; D might be TRBD2 (5 bases). The CDR3 is made up of 15 amino acids. Germline lookup yields CDR1 MNHNS and CDR2 SASEGT. Between the trimmed V and J ends, which lost 6 bases and 9 bases, there was a span of 21 bases. CDR3 region: CASRPGISLGGEQFF. CDR3 DNA: TGTGCCAGCAGGCCCGGGATTTCGCTAGGTGGTGAGCAGTTCTTC.